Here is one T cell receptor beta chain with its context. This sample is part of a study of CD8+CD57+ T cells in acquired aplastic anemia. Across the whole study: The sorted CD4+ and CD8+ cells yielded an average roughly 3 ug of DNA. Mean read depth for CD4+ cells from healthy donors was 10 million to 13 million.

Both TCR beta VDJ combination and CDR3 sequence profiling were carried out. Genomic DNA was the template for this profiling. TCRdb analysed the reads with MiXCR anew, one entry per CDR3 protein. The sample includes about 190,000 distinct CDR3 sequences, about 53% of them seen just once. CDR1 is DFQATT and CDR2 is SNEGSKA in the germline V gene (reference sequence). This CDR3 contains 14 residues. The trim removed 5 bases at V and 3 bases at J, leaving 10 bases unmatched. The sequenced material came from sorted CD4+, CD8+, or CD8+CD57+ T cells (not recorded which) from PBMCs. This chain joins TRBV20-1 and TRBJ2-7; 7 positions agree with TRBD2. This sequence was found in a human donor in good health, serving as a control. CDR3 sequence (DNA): TGCAGTGCTCCAATCGGAGCGGGGAACTACGAGCAGTACTTC. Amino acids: CSAPIGAGNYEQYF.